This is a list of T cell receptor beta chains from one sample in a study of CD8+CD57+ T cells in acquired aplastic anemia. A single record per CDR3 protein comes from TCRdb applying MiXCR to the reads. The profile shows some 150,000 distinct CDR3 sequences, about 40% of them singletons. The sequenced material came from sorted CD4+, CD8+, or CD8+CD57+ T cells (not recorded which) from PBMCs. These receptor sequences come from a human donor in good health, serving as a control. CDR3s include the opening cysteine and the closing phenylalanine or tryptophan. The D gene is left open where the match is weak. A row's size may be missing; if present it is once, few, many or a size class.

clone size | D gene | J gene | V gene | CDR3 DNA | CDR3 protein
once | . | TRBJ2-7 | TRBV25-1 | TGTGCGGTGCCAGCATCTACTTTAGGACAATACGAGCAGTACTTC | CAVPASTLGQYEQYF
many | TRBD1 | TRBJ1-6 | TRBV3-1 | TGTGCCAGCAGCCGTGGGACAGGGATTTCACCCCTCCACTTT | CASSRGTGISPLHF
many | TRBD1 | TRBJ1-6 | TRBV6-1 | TGTGCCAGCAGGACGGGACAGGGTAATTCACCCCTCCACTTT | CASRTGQGNSPLHF
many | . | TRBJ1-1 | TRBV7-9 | TGTGCCAGCAGCTCCCATGCAGGCGGCACTGAAGCTTTCTTT | CASSSHAGGTEAFF
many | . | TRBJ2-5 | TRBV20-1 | TGCAGTGCTATAGGCAGGGGCCGAGAGACCCAGTACTTC | CSAIGRGRETQYF
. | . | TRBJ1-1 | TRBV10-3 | TGTGCCAGCAGTAAAACACAGATTCTGAACACTGAAGCTTTCTTT | CASSKTQILNTEAFF
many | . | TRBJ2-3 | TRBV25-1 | TGTGCCAGCAGTAATCATCCATGGCAGGGGATCGCAGATACGCAGTATTTT | CASSNHPWQGIADTQYF
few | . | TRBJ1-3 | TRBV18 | TGTGCCAGCTCACCGACGTCGCCTGGAAACACCATATATTTT | CASSPTSPGNTIYF
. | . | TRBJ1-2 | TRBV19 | TGTGCCAGTAGTCCTCGACAGAGAGGCTACACCTTC | CASSPRQRGYTF
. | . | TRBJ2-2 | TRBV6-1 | TGTGCCAGCGAGAGGGGGGGCCCTACCGGGGAGCTGTTTTTT | CASERGGPTGELFF
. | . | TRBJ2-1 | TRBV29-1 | TGCAGCGTTCTCCGGGGGCCATCCTACAATGAGCAGTTCTTC | CSVLRGPSYNEQFF
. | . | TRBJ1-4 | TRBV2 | TGTGCCAGCAGTGTGGGTCGGGGTGAAAAACTGTTTTTT | CASSVGRGEKLFF
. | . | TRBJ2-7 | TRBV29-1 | TGCAGCGTTCTGGTAGCGGACAGCTACGAGCAGTACTTC | CSVLVADSYEQYF
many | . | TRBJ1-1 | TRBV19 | TGTGCCAGTAGTCCTGGCAACAAGAACACTGAAGCTTTCTTT | CASSPGNKNTEAFF
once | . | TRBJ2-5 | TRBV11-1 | TGTGCCAGCAGCTTATTCCCTGGCGGCCAAGAGACCCAGTACTTC | CASSLFPGGQETQYF